Included here is one TCR beta chain sequence, with context. Antigen specificity is unknown. Each sample gave at least 7 million isolated PBMCs. A second PCR of roughly 6 to 12 cycles used a sample-barcoded 5' primer and a J-beta primer mix. The study obtained at least 3 million CDR3-containing paired-end reads from every sample. One entry per CDR3 protein, called by TCRdb with MiXCR from the 5' RACE reads. The data show 800,000 to 1,000,000 distinct CDR3 sequences, roughly 48% seen once. This CDR3 has 13 residues. The germline V gene has CDR1 SGHTA and CDR2 FQGNSA. This entry belongs to a study of blood T cells in healthy people across ages. Points from the study as a whole: CMV infection status of these donors was not known.

The chain uses TRBV7-2 and TRBJ2-1, with 8 bases matching TRBD1. Sequencing was carried out using blood. The sequence was obtained from a man aged 25 to 45 in good health. CDR3 sequence reads: CAQQGADNNEQFF. The CDR3 region has the DNA TGTGCTCAGCAGGGGGCGGATAACAATGAGCAGTTCTTC.